This T cell receptor (beta chain) was sequenced in a study of brain T cells in children with intractable seizures. Notes on the study in general: HCMV serostatus was not known, and viral specificity came from CDR3 similarity only. Absence of clones before surgery may stem from lower sequencing depth.

This table comes from immunoSEQ multiplex PCR, and its TCRdb copy is limited to in-frame clones, with some not included. The top ten hold roughly 6.5% of the sample, which has around 41,000 clones, around nine tenths seen once. The CDR3 runs 12 residues. The germline V and J ends were trimmed by 0 bases and 8 bases, with 7 bases remaining between them. Germline V gene lookup returns CDR1 SGHTA and CDR2 FQGNSA. A note on this clone: Its target is unknown.

At least one anti-epileptic drug was given before surgery. The sequencing used peripheral blood, collected at surgery. The chain joins TRBV7-2 to TRBJ1-2, with no clear D. This receptor was identified in a girl aged 2 to 9 with tuberous sclerosis and intractable seizures. The CDR3 coding sequence is TGTGCCAGCAGCTTAGCGGCGGGGGGCTACACCTTC. Its protein product is CASSLAAGGYTF. Looking up the rest from reference TRBV7-2 and TRBJ1-2 gives the full variable domain: GAGVSQSPSNKVTEKGKDVELRCDPISGHTALYWYRQSLGQGLEFLIYFQGNSAPDKSGLPSDRFSAERTGGSVSTLTIQRTQQEDSAVYLCASSLAAGGYTFGSGTRLTVV.